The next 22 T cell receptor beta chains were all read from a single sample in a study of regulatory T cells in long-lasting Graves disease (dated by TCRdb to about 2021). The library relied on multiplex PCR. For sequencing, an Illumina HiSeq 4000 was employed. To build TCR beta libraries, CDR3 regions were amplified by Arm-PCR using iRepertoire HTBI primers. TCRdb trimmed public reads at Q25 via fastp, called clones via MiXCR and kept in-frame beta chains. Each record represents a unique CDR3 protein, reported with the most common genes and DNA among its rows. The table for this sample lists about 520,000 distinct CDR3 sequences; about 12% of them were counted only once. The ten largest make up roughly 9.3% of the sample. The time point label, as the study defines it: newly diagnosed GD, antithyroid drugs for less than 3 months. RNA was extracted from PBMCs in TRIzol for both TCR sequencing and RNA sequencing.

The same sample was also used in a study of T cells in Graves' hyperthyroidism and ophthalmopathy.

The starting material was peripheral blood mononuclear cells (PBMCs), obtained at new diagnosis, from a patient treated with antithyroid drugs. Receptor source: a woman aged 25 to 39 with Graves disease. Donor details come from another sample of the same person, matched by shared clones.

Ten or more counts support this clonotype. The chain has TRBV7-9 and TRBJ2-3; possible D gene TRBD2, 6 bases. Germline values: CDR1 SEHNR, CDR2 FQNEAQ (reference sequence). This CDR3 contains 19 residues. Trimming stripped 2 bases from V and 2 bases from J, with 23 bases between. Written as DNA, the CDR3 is TGTGCCAGCAGCTTACCCTACCCCGGGGGAGCGGCCTACACAGATACGCAGTATTTT. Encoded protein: CASSLPYPGGAAYTDTQYF.

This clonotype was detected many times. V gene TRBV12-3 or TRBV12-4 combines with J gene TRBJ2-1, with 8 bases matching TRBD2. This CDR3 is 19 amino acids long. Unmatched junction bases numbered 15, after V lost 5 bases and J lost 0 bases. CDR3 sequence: CASSLGLAGFTSSYNEQFF. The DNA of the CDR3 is TGTGCCAGCAGTCTAGGGCTAGCGGGTTTCACTAGCTCCTACAATGAGCAGTTCTTC.

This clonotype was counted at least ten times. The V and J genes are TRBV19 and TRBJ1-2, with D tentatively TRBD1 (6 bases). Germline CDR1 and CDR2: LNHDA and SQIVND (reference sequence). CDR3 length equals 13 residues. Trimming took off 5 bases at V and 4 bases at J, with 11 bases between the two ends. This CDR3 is CASSLGQPYGYTF. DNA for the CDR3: TGTGCCAGTAGTCTAGGACAGCCCTATGGCTACACCTTC.

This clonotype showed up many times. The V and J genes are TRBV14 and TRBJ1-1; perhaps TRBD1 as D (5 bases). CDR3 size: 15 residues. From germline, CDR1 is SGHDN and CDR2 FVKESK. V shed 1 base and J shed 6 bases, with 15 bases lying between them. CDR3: CASSQVLGPRAEAFF. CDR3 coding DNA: TGTGCCAGCAGCCAAGTATTAGGGCCCAGGGCTGAAGCTTTCTTT.

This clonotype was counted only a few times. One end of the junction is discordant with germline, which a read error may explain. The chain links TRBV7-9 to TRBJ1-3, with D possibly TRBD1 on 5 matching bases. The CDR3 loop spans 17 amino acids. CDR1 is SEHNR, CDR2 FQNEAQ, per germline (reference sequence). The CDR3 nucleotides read TGTGCCAGCAGCCCAACCCCCGGGACTCGCTCTGGGAACACCATATATTTT. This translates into CASSPTPGTRSGNTIYF.

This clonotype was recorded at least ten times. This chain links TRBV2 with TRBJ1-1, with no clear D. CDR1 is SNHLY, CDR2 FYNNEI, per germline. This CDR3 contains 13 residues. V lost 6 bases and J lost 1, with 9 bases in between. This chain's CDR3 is CASSRLANTEAFF. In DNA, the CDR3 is TGTGCCAGCAGCCGCCTGGCGAACACTGAAGCTTTCTTT.

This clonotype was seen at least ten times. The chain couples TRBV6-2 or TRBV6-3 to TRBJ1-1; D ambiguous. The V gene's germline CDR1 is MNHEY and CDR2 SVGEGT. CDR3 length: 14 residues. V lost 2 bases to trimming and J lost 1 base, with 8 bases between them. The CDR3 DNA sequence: TGTGCCAGCAGTTACGTACAAAGGAACACTGAAGCTTTCTTT. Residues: CASSYVQRNTEAFF.

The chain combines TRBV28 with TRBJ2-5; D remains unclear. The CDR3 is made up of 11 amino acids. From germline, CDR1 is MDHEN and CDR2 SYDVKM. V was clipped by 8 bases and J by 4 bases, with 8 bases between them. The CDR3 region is CASDGGETQYF. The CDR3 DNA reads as TGTGCCAGCGACGGCGGAGAGACCCAGTACTTC.

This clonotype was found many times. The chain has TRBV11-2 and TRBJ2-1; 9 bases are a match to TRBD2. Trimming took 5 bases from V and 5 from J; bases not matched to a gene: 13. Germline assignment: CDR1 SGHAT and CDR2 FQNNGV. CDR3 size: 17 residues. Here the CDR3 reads CASSGLMSGRRDNEQFF. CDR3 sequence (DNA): TGTGCCAGCAGCGGCTTAATGAGCGGGAGGAGAGACAATGAGCAGTTCTTC.

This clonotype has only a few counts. CDR3 bases: TGTGCCAGCAGCTCGGGGTGGGGAGCGGGAGGCTTCTACGAGCAGTACTTC. Encoded protein: CASSSGWGAGGFYEQYF. The chain uses TRBV7-2 and TRBJ2-7; TRBD2 matches at 9 bases. In germline, CDR1 is SGHTA, CDR2 FQGNSA. The V and J ends lost 4 bases and 3 bases, in that order; junction bases with no gene match: 13. CDR3 length: 17 amino acids.

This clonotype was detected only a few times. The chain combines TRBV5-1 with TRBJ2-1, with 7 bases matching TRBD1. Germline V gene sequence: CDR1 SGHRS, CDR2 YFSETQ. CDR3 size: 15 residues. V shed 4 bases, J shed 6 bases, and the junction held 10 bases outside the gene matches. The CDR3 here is CASSVTGVLGNEQFF. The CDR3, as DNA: TGCGCCAGCAGCGTTACAGGGGTTCTGGGCAATGAGCAGTTCTTC.

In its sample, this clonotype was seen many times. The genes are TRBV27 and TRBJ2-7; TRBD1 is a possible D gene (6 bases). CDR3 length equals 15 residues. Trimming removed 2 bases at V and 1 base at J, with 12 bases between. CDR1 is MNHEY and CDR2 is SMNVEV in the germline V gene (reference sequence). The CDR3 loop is CASSLMSDRSYEQYF. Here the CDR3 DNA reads TGTGCCAGCAGTTTAATGTCCGACAGGTCCTACGAGCAGTACTTC.

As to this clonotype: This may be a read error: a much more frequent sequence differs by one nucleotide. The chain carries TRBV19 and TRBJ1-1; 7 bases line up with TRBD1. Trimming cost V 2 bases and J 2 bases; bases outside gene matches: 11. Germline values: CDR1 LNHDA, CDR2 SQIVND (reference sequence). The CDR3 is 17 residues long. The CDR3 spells CASSISDRFTINTEAFF. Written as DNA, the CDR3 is TGTGCCAGTAGTATATCGGACAGGTTTACCATAAACACTGAAGCTTTCTTT. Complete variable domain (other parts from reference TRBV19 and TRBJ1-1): DGGITQSPKYLFRKEGQNVTLSCEQNLNHDAMYWYRQDPGQGLRLIYYSQIVNDFQKGDIAEGYSVSREKKESFPLTVTSAQKNPTAFYLCASSISDRFTINTEAFFGQGTRLTVV.

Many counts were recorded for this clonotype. This chain's CDR3 is CASTRFGPIPYNEQFF. CDR3 nucleotides: TGCGCCAGCACCCGGTTCGGTCCAATCCCGTACAATGAGCAGTTCTTC. The chain uses TRBV5-1 and TRBJ2-1; the D is unclear. CDR1 and CDR2 from the germline V gene are SGHRS and YFSETQ. V lost 6 bases and J lost 4, with 20 bases in between. The CDR3 covers 16 residues.

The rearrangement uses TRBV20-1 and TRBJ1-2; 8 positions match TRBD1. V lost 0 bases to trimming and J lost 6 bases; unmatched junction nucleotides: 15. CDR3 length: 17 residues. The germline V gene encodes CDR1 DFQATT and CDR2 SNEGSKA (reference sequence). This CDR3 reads CSARDLWDRNNPDGYTF. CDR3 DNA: TGCAGTGCTAGAGATCTTTGGGACAGGAATAATCCGGATGGCTACACCTTC.

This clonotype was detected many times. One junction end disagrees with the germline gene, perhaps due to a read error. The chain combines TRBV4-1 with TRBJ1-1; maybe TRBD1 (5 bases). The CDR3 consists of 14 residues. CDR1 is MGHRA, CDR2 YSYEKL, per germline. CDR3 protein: CASSPQGAYTEAFF. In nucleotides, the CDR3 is TGTGCCAGCAGCCCACAAGGGGCGTACACTGAAGCTTTCTTT.

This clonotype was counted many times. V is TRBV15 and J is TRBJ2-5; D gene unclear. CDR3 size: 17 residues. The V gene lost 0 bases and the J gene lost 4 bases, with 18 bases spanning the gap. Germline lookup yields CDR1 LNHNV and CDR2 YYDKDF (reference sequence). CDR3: CATSRDVWSIERETQYF. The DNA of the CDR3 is TGTGCCACCAGCAGAGATGTCTGGTCTATCGAGAGAGAGACCCAGTACTTC. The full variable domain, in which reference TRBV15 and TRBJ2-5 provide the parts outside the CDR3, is DAMVIQNPRYQVTQFGKPVTLSCSQTLNHNVMYWYQQKSSQAPKLLFHYYDKDFNNEADTPDNFQSRRPNTSFCFLDIRSPGLGDTAMYLCATSRDVWSIERETQYFGPGTRLLVL.

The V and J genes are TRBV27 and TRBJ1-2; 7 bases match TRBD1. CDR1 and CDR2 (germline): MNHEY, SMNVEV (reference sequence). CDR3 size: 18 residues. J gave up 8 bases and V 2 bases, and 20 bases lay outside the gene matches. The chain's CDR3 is CASSLALDREEALQGYTF. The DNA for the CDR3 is TGTGCCAGCAGTTTAGCTCTCGACAGGGAAGAAGCCTTACAGGGCTACACCTTC.

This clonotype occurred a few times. Here the CDR3 DNA reads TGCGCCAGCAGCTTGCGCCCGGGACAGGGAGTGACCCAGTACTTC. Residues: CASSLRPGQGVTQYF. The gene calls are TRBV5-1 and TRBJ2-5, with 9 bases that match TRBD1. CDR3 size: 15 residues. In germline, CDR1 is SGHRS, CDR2 YFSETQ. The junction had 8 bases not matched to a gene; V was cut back by 1 base and J by 7 bases.

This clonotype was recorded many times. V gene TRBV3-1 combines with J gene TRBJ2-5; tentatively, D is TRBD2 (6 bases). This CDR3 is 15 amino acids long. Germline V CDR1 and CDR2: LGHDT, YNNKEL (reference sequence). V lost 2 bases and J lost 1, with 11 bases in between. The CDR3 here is CASSQRRRGQETQYF. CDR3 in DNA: TGTGCCAGCAGCCAACGACGGAGGGGCCAAGAGACCCAGTACTTC.

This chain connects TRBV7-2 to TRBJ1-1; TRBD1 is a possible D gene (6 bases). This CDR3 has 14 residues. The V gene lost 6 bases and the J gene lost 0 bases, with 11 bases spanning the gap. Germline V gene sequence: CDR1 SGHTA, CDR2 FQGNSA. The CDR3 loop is CASRGQFMNTEAFF. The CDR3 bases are TGTGCCAGCAGAGGACAGTTCATGAACACTGAAGCTTTCTTT.

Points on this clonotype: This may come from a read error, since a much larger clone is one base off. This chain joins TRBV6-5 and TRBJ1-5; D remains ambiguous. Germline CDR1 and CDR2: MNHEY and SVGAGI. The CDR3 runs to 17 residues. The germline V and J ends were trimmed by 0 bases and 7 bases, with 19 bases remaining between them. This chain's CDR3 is CASSYSSPASTSQPQHF. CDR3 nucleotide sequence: TGTGCCAGCAGTTACTCATCTCCGGCCTCGACCAGCCAGCCCCAGCATTTT.